A few counts support the clone carrying this T cell receptor (beta chain). This entry is derived from a study of blood T cells in healthy people across ages. The CDR3 totals 13 residues. Germline V gives CDR1 LGHDT, CDR2 YNNKEL (reference sequence). Trimming left V 2 bases short and J 5 bases short, with 10 bases between. The second PCR ran roughly 6 to 11 cycles with a sample-barcoded 5' primer and J-beta primers. TCRdb reprocessed the 5' RACE reads with MiXCR, giving one entry per CDR3 protein. Of 1.5 million or so distinct CDR3 sequences in the sample, 40% to 50% are singletons; the top ten hold approximately 7.9%.

This sequence joins TRBV3-1 and TRBJ2-7, with a tentative D call TRBD2 (6 bases). The source material was blood. The clonotype comes from a woman aged 18-35 years in good health. In DNA form, the CDR3 reads TGTGCCAGCAGCCAAAGGAGGGACCACGAGCAGTACTTC. Its translation is CASSQRRDHEQYF.